Each of the 27 T cell receptor beta chains below was sequenced from the same sample in a study of brain metastases from non-small cell lung cancer. Assay: immunoSEQ multiplex PCR; the TCRdb copy retains only in-frame clones and omits some. The sample includes just under 2,500 clones, about 84% of them seen just once. Sequencing was done on a sample of tumor-adjacent normal tissue. The receptors come from a donor older than 35 with non-small cell lung cancer.

This clone was observed a few times. This chain connects TRBV7-2 to TRBJ1-2; D may be TRBD1 (6 bases). The germline V gene encodes CDR1 SGHTA and CDR2 FQGNSA. V dropped 5 bases and J dropped 4 bases, with 17 bases sitting between them. CDR3 length: 15 residues. The CDR3 here is CASSLWTASTYGYTF. Written as DNA, the CDR3 is TGTGCCAGCAGCCTTTGGACAGCCTCCACCTATGGCTACACCTTC.

Details on this clone: The germline gene is not matched at one end of the junction; a read error may be the cause. This sample also contains other DNA sequences that code for the same CDR3. This chain joins TRBV7-9 and TRBJ2-5; D call uncertain. Germline values: CDR1 SEHNR, CDR2 FQNEAQ (reference sequence). The CDR3 loop spans 17 amino acids. This CDR3 is CASSLGFGEVGEETQYF. The DNA for the CDR3 is TGTGCCAGTAGCTTAGGTTTTGGGGAAGTTGGGGAAGAGACCCAGTACTTC.

The genes are TRBV5-6 and TRBJ2-3; D not certain. The V end lost 2 bases, the J end lost 5 bases, and 3 bases lay between the germline ends. The CDR3 extends over 11 amino acids. Germline V gene lookup returns CDR1 SGHDT and CDR2 YYEEEE. CDR3 nucleotide sequence: TGTGCCAGCAGCTTCATAGATACGCAGTATTTT. This encodes CASSFIDTQYF.

The CDR3: CASSEGTNTDTQYF. The CDR3 DNA reads as TGTGCCAGCAGCGAGGGGACCAACACAGATACGCAGTATTTT. The rearrangement uses TRBV9 and TRBJ2-3; D may correspond to TRBD1 or TRBD2 (5 bases each). Trimming took 3 bases from V and 2 from J, leaving 10 bases between them. Per the germline V gene, CDR1 is SGDLS and CDR2 is YYNGEE. The CDR3 runs 14 residues.

V gene TRBV7-2 combines with J gene TRBJ1-1; D is undetermined. The CDR3 runs to 15 residues. Germline assignment: CDR1 SGHTA and CDR2 FQGNSA. Trimming left V 3 bases short and J 5 bases short, with 16 bases between. CDR3 sequence (DNA): TGTGCCAGCAGCTTCGAACCAGATTGGGAAACTGAAGCTTTCTTT. Translated: CASSFEPDWETEAFF.

This chain links TRBV3-1 (or the pseudogene TRBV3-2) with TRBJ2-7; no clear D. The length of the CDR3 is 13 residues. Trimming took 2 bases from V and 10 from J, leaving 15 bases between them. Germline values: CDR1 LGHDT, CDR2 YNNKEL (reference sequence). The CDR3 DNA sequence: TGTGCCAGCAGCCAATACATCAAGAGTACCCAGTACTTC. Protein sequence: CASSQYIKSTQYF.

The V and J genes are TRBV7-2 and TRBJ2-1; D is unresolved. The CDR3 loop spans 12 amino acids. Between the trimmed V and J ends, which lost 2 bases and 6 bases, there was a span of 5 bases. The germline gives CDR1 SGHTA, CDR2 FQGNSA. The CDR3 nucleotides read TGTGCCAGCAGCTTAATAACCAATGAGCAGTTCTTC. Translating it yields CASSLITNEQFF.

The chain joins TRBV29-1 to TRBJ2-7; no definite D call. This CDR3 is 11 amino acids long. Germline CDR1 and CDR2: SQVTM and ANQGSEA. V was trimmed by 4 bases and J by 3 bases, leaving 7 bases between them. The CDR3 bases are TGCAGCGTTGGGACCAACTACGAGCAGTACTTC. Translated: CSVGTNYEQYF.

The chain has TRBV5-1 and TRBJ2-5; D is unclear. V lost 5 bases and J lost 3, with 11 bases in between. The CDR3 is 13 residues long. CDR1 is SGHRS, CDR2 YFSETQ, per germline. CDR3 residues: CASSITVEETQYF. CDR3 in DNA: TGCGCCAGCAGTATTACAGTAGAAGAGACCCAGTACTTC.

The CDR3 DNA follows: TGTGCCAGCAGTAAGGGTCGGGTGCTCCGGGACAGGGTATCGGACTATGGCTACACCTTC. As protein: CASSKGRVLRDRVSDYGYTF. The rearrangement links TRBV6-2 or TRBV6-3 to TRBJ1-2; TRBD1 agrees at 9 bases. CDR1 is MNHEY, CDR2 SVGEGT, per germline. The length of the CDR3 is 20 residues. V gave up 5 bases and J gave up 3 bases; unmatched junction bases: 22.

CDR3 DNA sequence: TGTGCCAGCATCCCAACCGGCAGGGCAGACATTCAGTACTTC. This sequence encodes CASIPTGRADIQYF. The rearrangement joins TRBV4-2 to TRBJ2-4; tentative D call: TRBD1 (5 bases). The germline CDR1 and CDR2 sequences are LGHNA and YNFKEQ. The ends were cut back, 7 bases at V and 8 bases at J, with 18 bases in the middle. The CDR3 is 14 amino acids.

This rearrangement joins TRBV10-2 to TRBJ1-5; D call uncertain. Germline loops: CDR1 WSHSY, CDR2 SAAADI. The CDR3 extends over 12 amino acids. V was shortened by 3 bases and J by 6 bases, with 6 bases between the two germline ends. CDR3 nucleotides: TGCGCCAGCAGTGATTATGCTCAGCCCCAGCATTTT. Its protein is CASSDYAQPQHF.

The rearrangement links TRBV9 to TRBJ2-1, with 11 bases lining up with TRBD2. Germline-derived CDR1 and CDR2 are SGDLS and YYNGEE. V was clipped by 2 bases and J by 4 bases; unmatched bases: 5. The CDR3 contains 16 residues. CDR3 nucleotide sequence: TGTGCCAGCAGCGTTAGCGGGGGGGCCCAGTACAATGAGCAGTTCTTC. It yields the protein CASSVSGGAQYNEQFF.

The J gene is TRBJ2-4, the V gene TRBV2; 14 bases align to TRBD2. In germline, CDR1 is SNHLY, CDR2 FYNNEI. Germline trimming cut 2 bases from V and 9 bases from J; bases unmatched to any gene: 9. CDR3 length equals 17 residues. CDR3 in DNA: TGTGCCAGCAGTGAAACGGGACTAGCGGGGGACGGGGGCATTCAGTACTTC. This sequence encodes CASSETGLAGDGGIQYF.

The gene calls are TRBV19 and TRBJ1-3; D unclear. The ends were cut back, 4 bases at V and 0 bases at J, with 10 bases in the middle. The CDR3 sequence is 15 residues long. Germline V lookup: CDR1 LNHDA, CDR2 SQIVND (reference sequence). The CDR3 sequence: CASSTAWGSGNTIYF. CDR3 in DNA: TGTGCCAGTAGTACAGCCTGGGGCTCTGGAAACACCATATATTTT.

This rearrangement joins TRBV19 to TRBJ1-5, with D possibly TRBD1 on 5 matching bases. The germline V gene encodes CDR1 LNHDA and CDR2 SQIVND (reference sequence). There are 17 residues in the CDR3. V was cut by 2 bases and J by 4 bases, with 18 bases left in between. DNA of the CDR3: TGTGCCAGTAGTATAAGGGCTCAGGGCCGAATTAATCAGCCCCAGCATTTT. Protein sequence: CASSIRAQGRINQPQHF.

The CDR3: CASSQGRTKGEQYF. The DNA for the CDR3 is TGTGCCAGCAGCCAAGGGAGGACTAAGGGCGAGCAGTACTTC. The rearrangement links TRBV4-2 to TRBJ2-7; D is perhaps TRBD2 (6 bases). V shed 1 base and J shed 6 bases, with 13 bases lying between them. The CDR3 contains 14 residues. The germline CDR1 and CDR2 sequences are LGHNA and YNFKEQ.

The CDR3 sequence: CASGGSIGNTIYF. In DNA, the CDR3 is TGTGCCAGCGGGGGGAGTATCGGAAACACCATATATTTT. This chain connects TRBV6-5 to TRBJ1-3, with a tentative D call TRBD1 (5 bases). Germline CDR1 reads MNHEY; CDR2 reads SVGAGI. The CDR3 has 13 residues. Trimming removed 8 bases at V and 4 bases at J, with 12 bases between.

The chain couples TRBV6-5 to TRBJ1-1; D gene unclear. The V and J ends lost 7 bases and 1 base respectively, with 10 bases between them. The CDR3 loop spans 13 amino acids. Looked up from germline, CDR1 is MNHEY and CDR2 is SVGAGI. DNA for the CDR3: TGTGCCAGCAAGGTCCTTACGAACACTGAAGCTTTCTTT. Translation: CASKVLTNTEAFF.

This clone has just one count. This sequence joins TRBV19 and TRBJ1-2, with D tentatively TRBD1 (5 bases). The CDR3 has 14 amino acids. The ends were cut back, 3 bases at V and 5 bases at J, with 13 bases in the middle. CDR1 is LNHDA, CDR2 SQIVND, per germline (reference sequence). This CDR3 is CASSIGREEYGYTF. For the CDR3, the DNA is TGTGCCAGTAGTATCGGCAGGGAGGAATATGGCTACACCTTC.

This chain's CDR3 is CASSYNYGYTF. The CDR3 DNA sequence: TGTGCCAGCAGTTATAACTATGGCTACACCTTC. V gene TRBV6-2 or TRBV6-3 combines with J gene TRBJ1-2; D ambiguous. Trimming left V 3 bases short and J 1 base short, with 0 bases between. The CDR3 totals 11 residues. Per germline, CDR1 MNHEY and CDR2 SVGEGT.

The chain links TRBV12-3 or TRBV12-4 to TRBJ1-2, with 7 bases lining up with TRBD1. The CDR3 totals 12 residues. The V segment lost 4 bases and the J segment 4 bases; nucleotides outside the gene matches: 0. CDR3 residues: CASSSGGYGYTF. The CDR3 DNA sequence: TGTGCCAGCAGTTCAGGGGGCTATGGCTACACCTTC.

The chain is built from TRBV19 and TRBJ1-5, with a possible D match to TRBD1 (5 bases). V lost 7 bases, J lost 4 bases, and 17 bases lay in between. In germline, CDR1 is LNHDA, CDR2 SQIVND (reference sequence). The CDR3 runs to 15 residues. CDR3 residues: CASTPGQGRNQPQHF. CDR3 nucleotide sequence: TGTGCCAGTACCCCGGGGCAGGGAAGGAATCAGCCCCAGCATTTT. The variable domain in full, with the rest retrieved from reference TRBV19 and TRBJ1-5, is DGGITQSPKYLFRKEGQNVTLSCEQNLNHDAMYWYRQDPGQGLRLIYYSQIVNDFQKGDIAEGYSVSREKKESFPLTVTSAQKNPTAFYLCASTPGQGRNQPQHFGDGTRLSIL.

This chain links TRBV9 with TRBJ1-4; 7 nucleotides line up with TRBD1. V was pared by 3 bases and J by 8 bases, with 4 bases of the junction left unmatched. The CDR3 is 13 residues long. Germline CDR1 and CDR2: SGDLS and YYNGEE. CDR3 residues: CASSGQGGEKLFF. For the CDR3, the DNA is TGTGCCAGCAGCGGACAGGGAGGGGAAAAACTGTTTTTT.

The genes are TRBV5-5 and TRBJ1-3; D is perhaps TRBD1 (5 bases). V was cut by 1 base and J by 4 bases, with 6 bases left in between. CDR1 and CDR2 (germline): SGHKS, YYEKEE (reference sequence). The CDR3 totals 13 residues. The CDR3 DNA reads as TGTGCCAGCAGCTTGAACAGGGGAAACACCATATATTTT. It translates to CASSLNRGNTIYF.

The DNA of the CDR3 is TGTGCCAGTAGTATTCGGACAGGGGGCTCCTACGAGCAGTACTTC. This sequence encodes CASSIRTGGSYEQYF. The V gene is TRBV19, the J gene TRBJ2-7; 10 bases line up with TRBD1. The CDR3 totals 15 residues. V trimming: 3 bases; J trimming: 0 bases; junction bases outside the gene matches: 2. Germline V gives CDR1 LNHDA, CDR2 SQIVND (reference sequence).

The chain is built from TRBV7-6 and TRBJ2-1; the D call may be TRBD1 or TRBD2 (5 bases each). V lost 4 bases and J lost 8, with 12 bases in between. Germline assignment: CDR1 SGHVS and CDR2 FNYEAQ. The CDR3 consists of 13 residues. The CDR3 coding sequence is TGTGCCAGCAGCTCGGGGCATGGGGATGAGCAGTTCTTC. Encoded protein: CASSSGHGDEQFF.